These T cell receptor beta chains were read from a single sample in a study of blood T cell repertoires in COVID-19. The repertoire was sequenced with immunoSEQ multiplex PCR; TCRdb's copy has only in-frame clones and lacks some. The table lists approximately 300,000 clones, about 85% of them singletons, with about 2% in the top ten. Sequenced: PBMCs or T cells enriched from blood (not recorded which). The receptors originated from a woman in her 30s who had been exposed to COVID-19. The CDR3 runs from the conserved cysteine through the conserved F or W. The D gene is left open where the match is weak. Clone size is not always given. Where it is, it says once, few, many or a class for expanded clones.

v_call: TRBV5-1; d_call: NA; clone_size: NA; j_call: TRBJ1-1; cdr3_aa: CASSKDSGNTEAFF; cdr3_nt: TGCGCCAGCAGCAAAGATTCCGGGAACACTGAAGCTTTCTTT
v_call: TRBV28; d_call: NA; clone_size: NA; j_call: TRBJ1-1; cdr3_aa: CASSFSTGKGTEAFF; cdr3_nt: TGTGCCAGCAGTTTTAGTACAGGGAAGGGCACTGAAGCTTTCTTT
v_call: TRBV18; d_call: NA; clone_size: few; j_call: TRBJ1-2; cdr3_aa: CASSPAGTTNYGYTF; cdr3_nt: TGTGCCAGCTCACCAGCCGGGACAACTAACTATGGCTACACCTTC
v_call: TRBV24-1; d_call: NA; clone_size: NA; j_call: TRBJ2-7; cdr3_aa: CATSGSEAKPYEQYF; cdr3_nt: TGTGCCACCAGTGGCTCGGAGGCCAAGCCCTACGAGCAGTACTTC
v_call: TRBV27; d_call: NA; clone_size: many; j_call: TRBJ1-5; cdr3_aa: CASSPPGQNQPQHF; cdr3_nt: TGTGCCAGCAGTCCTCCGGGACAAAATCAGCCCCAGCATTTT
v_call: TRBV4-1; d_call: NA; clone_size: NA; j_call: TRBJ2-3; cdr3_aa: CASSQDPRPSGTDTQYF; cdr3_nt: TGCGCCAGCAGCCAAGATCCTCGTCCTTCAGGCACAGATACGCAGTATTTT
v_call: TRBV5-1; d_call: NA; clone_size: NA; j_call: TRBJ2-2; cdr3_aa: CASSLDTNTGELFF; cdr3_nt: TGCGCCAGCAGCTTGGATACGAACACCGGGGAGCTGTTTTTT
v_call: TRBV5-1; d_call: TRBD2; clone_size: NA; j_call: TRBJ2-5; cdr3_aa: CASSLWSGGGETQYF; cdr3_nt: TGCGCCAGCAGCTTGTGGTCGGGAGGCGGAGAGACCCAGTACTTC
v_call: TRBV4-2; d_call: TRBD1; clone_size: once; j_call: TRBJ2-3; cdr3_aa: CASSPPLDRGRGNTQYF; cdr3_nt: TGTGCCAGCAGCCCCCCGCTCGACAGGGGACGGGGAAATACGCAGTATTTT
v_call: TRBV9; d_call: NA; clone_size: NA; j_call: TRBJ2-3; cdr3_aa: CASSQVDQDLSTDTQYF; cdr3_nt: TGTGCCAGCAGCCAAGTAGACCAGGACTTAAGCACAGATACGCAGTATTTT
v_call: TRBV28; d_call: NA; clone_size: NA; j_call: TRBJ2-5; cdr3_aa: CASSLGSGGQETQYF; cdr3_nt: TGTGCCAGCAGTTTGGGGAGTGGAGGCCAAGAGACCCAGTACTTC
v_call: TRBV27; d_call: NA; clone_size: NA; j_call: TRBJ1-1; cdr3_aa: CASRGMNTEAFF; cdr3_nt: TGTGCCAGCAGGGGCATGAACACTGAAGCTTTCTTT
v_call: TRBV2; d_call: NA; clone_size: NA; j_call: TRBJ2-1; cdr3_aa: CASRLAYNEQFF; cdr3_nt: TGTGCCAGCAGATTAGCCTACAATGAGCAGTTCTTC
v_call: TRBV28; d_call: TRBD1; clone_size: NA; j_call: TRBJ1-5; cdr3_aa: CASSLDRVNQPQHF; cdr3_nt: TGTGCCAGCAGCTTGGACAGGGTGAATCAGCCCCAGCATTTT
v_call: TRBV5-5; d_call: TRBD2; clone_size: NA; j_call: TRBJ2-3; cdr3_aa: CASSRQTSGSVDTQYF; cdr3_nt: TGTGCCAGCAGCCGGCAGACTAGCGGGAGCGTAGATACGCAGTATTTT
v_call: TRBV28; d_call: NA; clone_size: NA; j_call: TRBJ1-3; cdr3_aa: CASRVQGRGNTIYF; cdr3_nt: TGTGCCAGCAGGGTACAGGGCCGTGGAAACACCATATATTTT
v_call: TRBV10-1; d_call: NA; clone_size: NA; j_call: TRBJ2-5; cdr3_aa: CASSEAPQETQYF; cdr3_nt: TGCGCCAGCAGTGAGGCCCCCCAGGAGACCCAGTACTTC
v_call: TRBV10-3; d_call: NA; clone_size: NA; j_call: TRBJ2-3; cdr3_aa: CATLGATDTQYF; cdr3_nt: TGTGCCACTTTAGGGGCGACAGATACGCAGTATTTT
v_call: TRBV4-3; d_call: NA; clone_size: NA; j_call: TRBJ1-2; cdr3_aa: CASSQTVELNYGYTF; cdr3_nt: TGCGCCAGCAGCCAAACCGTTGAGTTAAACTATGGCTACACCTTC
v_call: TRBV6-2/TRBV6-3; d_call: TRBD2; clone_size: NA; j_call: TRBJ2-5; cdr3_aa: CASSYSTSGGAETQYF; cdr3_nt: TGTGCCAGCAGTTACTCGACTAGCGGGGGGGCAGAGACCCAGTACTTC
v_call: TRBV7-6; d_call: NA; clone_size: NA; j_call: TRBJ2-2; cdr3_aa: CASSLVPGNTGELFF; cdr3_nt: TGTGCCAGCAGCTTAGTTCCAGGGAACACCGGGGAGCTGTTTTTT
v_call: TRBV7-9; d_call: NA; clone_size: few; j_call: TRBJ1-2; cdr3_aa: CASSSGSWAGYTF; cdr3_nt: TGTGCCAGCAGCTCCGGAAGTTGGGCTGGCTACACCTTC
v_call: TRBV28; d_call: TRBD2; clone_size: NA; j_call: TRBJ2-3; cdr3_aa: CASTVAGGVTDTQYF; cdr3_nt: TGTGCCAGCACCGTAGCGGGGGGGGTCACAGATACGCAGTATTTT
v_call: TRBV28; d_call: TRBD1; clone_size: NA; j_call: TRBJ1-5; cdr3_aa: CASSGRQGEEGPQHF; cdr3_nt: TGTGCCAGCAGCGGACGACAGGGGGAGGAGGGGCCCCAGCATTTT
v_call: TRBV6-5; d_call: TRBD2; clone_size: NA; j_call: TRBJ2-7; cdr3_aa: CASSPGTSVFYEQYF; cdr3_nt: TGTGCCAGCAGTCCCGGGACTAGCGTCTTCTACGAGCAGTACTTC
v_call: TRBV28; d_call: NA; clone_size: NA; j_call: TRBJ1-1; cdr3_aa: CATVKEAISEAFF; cdr3_nt: TGTGCCACCGTGAAGGAGGCTATCAGTGAAGCTTTCTTT
v_call: TRBV4-1; d_call: NA; clone_size: few; j_call: TRBJ1-4; cdr3_aa: CASSQDRRQEKLFF; cdr3_nt: TGCGCCAGCAGCCAAGATCGCCGCCAGGAAAAACTGTTTTTT
v_call: TRBV11-2; d_call: TRBD1; clone_size: NA; j_call: TRBJ1-2; cdr3_aa: CASSSTGTGFGYTF; cdr3_nt: TGTGCCAGCAGCTCCACCGGGACAGGGTTCGGCTACACCTTC
v_call: TRBV27; d_call: TRBD1; clone_size: NA; j_call: TRBJ1-6; cdr3_aa: CASSSYRGYGGSPLHF; cdr3_nt: TGTGCCAGCAGTTCTTACAGGGGATATGGAGGTTCACCCCTCCACTTT
v_call: TRBV29-1; d_call: NA; clone_size: NA; j_call: TRBJ2-7; cdr3_aa: CSVSRGIHEQYF; cdr3_nt: TGCAGCGTGAGCAGGGGTATCCACGAGCAGTACTTC
v_call: TRBV5-1; d_call: NA; clone_size: NA; j_call: TRBJ2-2; cdr3_aa: CASSCRGAECTGELFF; cdr3_nt: TGCGCCAGCAGCTGCCGGGGGGCGGAGTGCACCGGGGAGCTGTTTTTT
v_call: TRBV27; d_call: NA; clone_size: once; j_call: TRBJ2-1; cdr3_aa: CASSTGYGGGSYNEQFF; cdr3_nt: TGTGCCAGCAGTACGGGCTACGGAGGGGGCTCTTACAATGAGCAGTTCTTC
v_call: TRBV30; d_call: TRBD2; clone_size: NA; j_call: TRBJ2-1; cdr3_aa: CAWMREGRNEQFF; cdr3_nt: TGTGCCTGGATGCGGGAGGGCCGAAATGAGCAGTTCTTC
v_call: TRBV11-2; d_call: NA; clone_size: NA; j_call: TRBJ2-5; cdr3_aa: CASSSSRSQETQYF; cdr3_nt: TGTGCCAGCAGCTCAAGCCGATCCCAAGAGACCCAGTACTTC
v_call: TRBV5-1; d_call: TRBD1; clone_size: NA; j_call: TRBJ2-7; cdr3_aa: CASSVEGTGSWYEQYF; cdr3_nt: TGCGCCAGCAGCGTGGAGGGGACAGGGTCTTGGTACGAGCAGTACTTC
v_call: TRBV5-4; d_call: NA; clone_size: few; j_call: TRBJ1-1; cdr3_aa: CASSLAQGGAEAFF; cdr3_nt: TGTGCCAGCAGCTTGGCTCAGGGCGGCGCTGAAGCTTTCTTT
v_call: TRBV7-3; d_call: TRBD2; clone_size: NA; j_call: TRBJ2-3; cdr3_aa: CASSLRLAGNTDTQYF; cdr3_nt: TGTGCCAGCAGCTTACGACTAGCGGGAAACACAGATACGCAGTATTTT
v_call: TRBV5-1; d_call: TRBD1; clone_size: NA; j_call: TRBJ1-2; cdr3_aa: CASSLEGQGANYGYTF; cdr3_nt: TGCGCCAGCAGCTTGGAGGGACAGGGGGCGAATTATGGCTACACCTTC
v_call: TRBV4-1; d_call: TRBD1; clone_size: few; j_call: TRBJ2-1; cdr3_aa: CASSQAAGGRGYNEQFF; cdr3_nt: TGCGCCAGCAGCCAAGCGGCAGGGGGCAGGGGATACAATGAGCAGTTCTTC
v_call: TRBV9; d_call: NA; clone_size: NA; j_call: TRBJ2-7; cdr3_aa: CASSVGGFSYEQYF; cdr3_nt: TGTGCCAGCAGCGTAGGAGGCTTCTCCTACGAGCAGTACTTC
v_call: TRBV6-5; d_call: TRBD1; clone_size: once; j_call: TRBJ1-1; cdr3_aa: CASRGQSGYTEAFF; cdr3_nt: TGTGCCAGCAGGGGACAGTCCGGTTACACTGAAGCTTTCTTT
v_call: TRBV6-1; d_call: NA; clone_size: NA; j_call: TRBJ1-1; cdr3_aa: CASSETWTGTEAFF; cdr3_nt: TGTGCCAGCAGTGAAACCTGGACGGGGACTGAAGCTTTCTTT
v_call: TRBV5-1; d_call: TRBD1; clone_size: NA; j_call: TRBJ1-1; cdr3_aa: CASQDRGGTEAFF; cdr3_nt: TGCGCCTCTCAGGACAGGGGAGGTACTGAAGCTTTCTTT
v_call: TRBV19; d_call: NA; clone_size: NA; j_call: TRBJ2-3; cdr3_aa: CASRLIDSTDTQYF; cdr3_nt: TGTGCCAGTAGACTAATCGACAGCACAGATACGCAGTATTTT
v_call: TRBV30; d_call: NA; clone_size: once; j_call: TRBJ1-3; cdr3_aa: CASRDSGNTIYF; cdr3_nt: TGTGCCTCCAGGGACTCTGGAAACACCATATATTTT
v_call: TRBV30; d_call: NA; clone_size: NA; j_call: TRBJ1-1; cdr3_aa: CAWTPGGRDTEAFF; cdr3_nt: TGTGCCTGGACCCCCGGGGGGCGGGACACTGAAGCTTTCTTT
v_call: TRBV6-4; d_call: NA; clone_size: NA; j_call: TRBJ1-2; cdr3_aa: CASSEDSRGANYGYTF; cdr3_nt: TGTGCCAGCAGTGAGGATAGCAGGGGCGCAAACTATGGCTACACCTTC
v_call: TRBV4-3; d_call: NA; clone_size: NA; j_call: TRBJ2-1; cdr3_aa: CASSQPKGGNEQFF; cdr3_nt: TGCGCCAGCAGCCAACCAAAGGGGGGGAATGAGCAGTTCTTC
v_call: TRBV28; d_call: NA; clone_size: NA; j_call: TRBJ2-7; cdr3_aa: CASSDSFNYEQYF; cdr3_nt: TGTGCCAGCAGTGATAGCTTTAACTACGAGCAGTACTTC
v_call: TRBV4-1; d_call: NA; clone_size: NA; j_call: TRBJ2-3; cdr3_aa: CASSQFVASGTDTQYF; cdr3_nt: TGCGCCAGCAGCCAGTTTGTCGCTAGCGGCACAGATACGCAGTATTTT
v_call: TRBV24-1; d_call: NA; clone_size: NA; j_call: TRBJ2-3; cdr3_aa: CATSDPQGPIDTDTQYF; cdr3_nt: TGTGCCACCAGTGATCCACAGGGACCCATCGACACAGATACGCAGTATTTT
v_call: TRBV19; d_call: NA; clone_size: once; j_call: TRBJ2-7; cdr3_aa: CATQDRQFDEQYF; cdr3_nt: TGTGCCACTCAGGATCGGCAGTTCGACGAGCAGTACTTC
v_call: TRBV28; d_call: TRBD1; clone_size: NA; j_call: TRBJ1-6; cdr3_aa: CASSPDRGRSSPLHF; cdr3_nt: TGTGCCAGCAGTCCCGACAGGGGAAGGAGCTCACCCCTCCACTTT
v_call: TRBV19; d_call: NA; clone_size: NA; j_call: TRBJ2-7; cdr3_aa: CASSIWAGGSYEQYF; cdr3_nt: TGTGCCAGTAGTATTTGGGCAGGCGGGTCCTACGAGCAGTACTTC